These 30 T cell receptor beta chains came from one sample sequenced in a study of cytomegalovirus exposure and HLA in healthy donors. The PCR used 60 Vbeta and 13 Jbeta primers. TCRdb keeps only in-frame clones here, not all; method: immunoSEQ multiplex PCR. The sample consists of 180,000 or so clones, 75% to 90% of them appearing once. Sequencing was carried out using PBMCs. The receptors shown here come from a woman between 50 and 59 years old in good health and CMV-seropositive.

In its sample, this clone was seen a few times. The chain recombines TRBV27 with TRBJ2-7; D perhaps matches TRBD2 (6 bases). V lost 1 base to trimming and J lost 6 bases, with 13 bases between them. The V gene's germline CDR1 is MNHEY and CDR2 SMNVEV (reference sequence). The CDR3 runs to 14 residues. The CDR3 DNA sequence: TGTGCCAGCAGTTTATTTGCGGGACCCTCCGAGCAGTACTTC. This gives the protein CASSLFAGPSEQYF.

There are a few counts of this clone. V and J are TRBV10-1 and TRBJ2-3, with TRBD2 matching over 10 bases. CDR3 length: 16 amino acids. Germline V gives CDR1 WNHNN, CDR2 SYGVQD (reference sequence). V was clipped by 2 bases and J by 1 base; unmatched bases: 3. The CDR3 DNA reads as TGCGCCAGCAGTGAGGCAGCGGGGGGGCGCACAGATACGCAGTATTTT. Translating it yields CASSEAAGGRTDTQYF.

This chain connects TRBV6-5 to TRBJ2-2, with D perhaps TRBD1 (5 bases). Trimming took 3 bases from V and 2 from J, leaving 7 bases between them. The length of the CDR3 is 14 residues. Germline CDR1 reads MNHEY; CDR2 reads SVGAGI. The CDR3 reads CASSYQGNTGELFF. The CDR3 nucleotides are TGTGCCAGCAGTTATCAGGGAAACACCGGGGAGCTGTTTTTT.

The sample holds a few counts of this clone. This chain links TRBV30 with TRBJ1-5; TRBD1 agrees at 8 bases. The CDR3 consists of 13 residues. CDR1 GTSNPN and CDR2 SVGIG come from the germline V gene (reference sequence). J gave up 4 bases and V 4 bases, and 3 bases lay outside the gene matches. As DNA, the CDR3 is TGTGCCTGGAACACAGGGGGAAATCAGCCCCAGCATTTT. Its protein is CAWNTGGNQPQHF.

The V call is TRBV7-2, the J call TRBJ1-2; D is unresolved. Germline V CDR1 and CDR2: SGHTA, FQGNSA. This CDR3 comprises 15 residues. Trimming took off 5 bases at V and 1 base at J, with 14 bases between the two ends. In DNA form, the CDR3 reads TGTGCCAGCAGCCCCCTTGGCGGGGTTAACTATGGCTACACCTTC. It translates to CASSPLGGVNYGYTF.

The chain links TRBV29-1 to TRBJ2-5, with 9 bases that match TRBD2. The germline gives CDR1 SQVTM, CDR2 ANQGSEA. The CDR3 consists of 18 residues. With V trimmed by 3 bases and J by 0 bases, 14 bases remained unmatched. The CDR3 region has the DNA TGCAGCGTTGAGTGGGGAGTAGCGGGGGCCCCGTACCAAGAGACCCAGTACTTC. Protein: CSVEWGVAGAPYQETQYF.

About this clone: Sequence at one end of the junction differs from germline and may be a read error. The chain combines TRBV10-3 with TRBJ2-6; tentative D call: TRBD1 (5 bases). This CDR3 spans 16 amino acids. CDR1 and CDR2 from the germline V gene are ENHRY and SYGVKD. CDR3 nucleotides: TGTGCCATCAGTGAGTCGATGGGGTCTGGGGCCAACGGCCTGACTTTC. Translation gives CAISESMGSGANGLTF.

CDR3 amino acids: CASSPPHTGSYEQYF. CDR3 in DNA: TGTGCCAGCAGCCCCCCTCATACAGGTTCCTACGAGCAGTACTTC. This rearrangement joins TRBV5-6 to TRBJ2-7; tentatively, D is TRBD1 (5 bases). V was pared by 4 bases and J by 1 base, with 15 bases between. The germline gives CDR1 SGHDT, CDR2 YYEEEE. The CDR3 sequence is 15 residues long. Full variable domain (outside the CDR3, taken from reference TRBV5-6 and TRBJ2-7): DAGVTQSPTHLIKTRGQQVTLRCSPKSGHDTVSWYQQALGQGPQFIFQYYEEEERQRGNFPDRFSGHQFPNYSSELNVNALLLGDSALYLCASSPPHTGSYEQYFGPGTRLTVT.

This CDR3 reads CASSQDLGARNQPQHF. The CDR3, as DNA: TGCGCCAGCAGCCAAGATCTGGGGGCGAGGAATCAGCCCCAGCATTTT. The chain combines TRBV4-3 with TRBJ1-5; D is perhaps TRBD1 (6 bases). V gave up 0 bases and J gave up 4 bases, with 13 bases separating them. This CDR3 is built from 16 residues. Germline V CDR1 and CDR2: LGHNA, YSLEER.

V usage is TRBV28 and J usage is TRBJ2-7, with 14 bases matching TRBD2. CDR3 size: 15 residues. Germline V CDR1 and CDR2: MDHEN, SYDVKM. Trimming removed 2 bases from V and 7 bases from J; junction bases left unmatched: 4. This CDR3 reads CASSLMGLAGVEQYF. CDR3 coding DNA: TGTGCCAGCAGTTTAATGGGACTAGCGGGGGTGGAGCAGTACTTC.

The V gene is TRBV2, the J gene TRBJ2-2, with 8 positions matching TRBD2. Germline V CDR1 and CDR2: SNHLY, FYNNEI. This CDR3 is 14 amino acids long. Trimming at V came to 6 bases and at J to 8 bases, leaving 8 bases not matched to a gene. The chain's CDR3 is CASSSIAGSGELFF. CDR3 in DNA: TGTGCCAGCAGCTCTATAGCGGGATCAGGGGAGCTGTTTTTT.

Only one count was recorded for this clone. The chain is built from TRBV18 and TRBJ1-4; TRBD1 matches at 7 bases. The CDR3 runs 16 residues. Losses at the gene ends were 5 bases for V and 7 bases for J; bases not matched to a gene: 13. Germline CDR1 KGHSH, CDR2 LQKENI. The CDR3 loop reads CASSSPGQPSGEKLFF. The CDR3 region has the DNA TGTGCCAGCTCATCTCCGGGACAGCCTTCTGGTGAAAAACTGTTTTTT.

The rearrangement uses TRBV28 and TRBJ1-3, with D tentatively TRBD1 (6 bases). The germline V gene encodes CDR1 MDHEN and CDR2 SYDVKM. V was clipped by 7 bases and J by 0 bases, with 10 bases between them. The CDR3 spans 14 residues. The CDR3 sequence: CASNGQISGNTIYF. The CDR3 nucleotides read TGTGCCAGCAACGGACAGATCTCTGGAAACACCATATATTTT.

With regard to this clone: The identical CDR3 is also encoded by other nucleotide sequences in the sample. This chain links TRBV20-1 with TRBJ2-5, with D perhaps TRBD1 (7 bases). This CDR3 region has 11 residues. Looked up from germline, CDR1 is DFQATT and CDR2 is SNEGSKA (reference sequence). V lost 5 bases to trimming and J lost 5 bases, with 9 bases between them. The CDR3 DNA sequence: TGCAGTGCTGCAGGGGGGGAGACCCAGTACTTC. Encoded protein: CSAAGGETQYF.

This chain links TRBV18 with TRBJ2-3; tentative D call: TRBD1 (5 bases). Germline V gene sequence: CDR1 KGHSH, CDR2 LQKENI. Trimming removed 4 bases from V and 3 bases from J, with 23 bases in between. The CDR3 length is 18 residues. For the CDR3, the DNA is TGTGCCAGCTCACTCGGTCCTGCGTTAGGGGTCGGGACAGATACGCAGTATTTT. It codes for CASSLGPALGVGTDTQYF.

V is TRBV30 and J is TRBJ2-7; TRBD1 matches at 10 bases. Per germline, CDR1 GTSNPN and CDR2 SVGIG (reference sequence). Trimming at V came to 1 base and at J to 5 bases, leaving 8 bases not matched to a gene. The CDR3 is 15 amino acids. The CDR3 here is CAWSDDRGPGDEQYF. Here the CDR3 DNA reads TGTGCCTGGAGTGATGACAGGGGGCCAGGTGACGAGCAGTACTTC.

V and J are TRBV7-2 and TRBJ2-2, with D possibly matching TRBD1 (6 bases). This CDR3 has 14 amino acids. Germline CDR1 is SGHTA and CDR2 is FQGNSA. The V and J ends lost 5 bases and 4 bases respectively, with 11 bases between them. CDR3 protein: CASSLGQITGELFF. The CDR3 coding sequence is TGTGCCAGCAGCCTCGGACAGATCACCGGGGAGCTGTTTTTT.

This rearrangement joins TRBV6-5 to TRBJ1-2; TRBD1 matches at 10 bases. The CDR3 contains 15 residues. Germline-derived CDR1 and CDR2 are MNHEY and SVGAGI. Germline trimming cut 2 bases from V and 3 bases from J; bases unmatched to any gene: 3. CDR3 residues: CASSYATGGDYGYTF. The CDR3, as DNA: TGTGCCAGCAGTTACGCGACAGGGGGCGACTATGGCTACACCTTC.

The chain is built from TRBV4-3 and TRBJ1-4, with 8 bases that match TRBD1. The length of the CDR3 is 16 residues. Germline CDR1 and CDR2: LGHNA and YSLEER. After removal of 2 bases from V and 3 bases from J, the junction contained 5 bases not matched to a gene. The CDR3 spells CASSQTTQGANEKLFF. The DNA of the CDR3 is TGCGCCAGCAGCCAAACGACACAGGGGGCTAATGAAAAACTGTTTTTT.

DNA of the CDR3: TGTGCCAGCAGTTTCGGAGGCATCGGGGCCAACGTCCTGACTTTC. Its protein is CASSFGGIGANVLTF. This sequence joins TRBV28 and TRBJ2-6; D is possibly TRBD2 (5 bases). Trimming cost V 3 bases and J 4 bases, with 10 bases left between them. This CDR3 has 15 amino acids. From germline, CDR1 is MDHEN and CDR2 SYDVKM.

The chain uses TRBV5-1 and TRBJ2-3; 8 bases align to TRBD1. From germline, CDR1 is SGHRS and CDR2 YFSETQ. CDR3 size: 15 residues. J was trimmed by 3 bases and V by 4 bases; bases with no gene match: 7. The CDR3 region has the DNA TGCGCCAGCAGCCTTCAGGGGGCGTCAACAGATACGCAGTATTTT. Translating it yields CASSLQGASTDTQYF.

This clone was detected once. This chain uses TRBV18 with TRBJ2-2; 10 bases line up with TRBD2. Germline V gives CDR1 KGHSH, CDR2 LQKENI. This CDR3 comprises 14 residues. V lost 5 bases to trimming and J lost 3 bases; unmatched junction nucleotides: 0. The CDR3, as DNA: TGTGCCAGCTCAGGGACTAGCGACACCGGGGAGCTGTTTTTT. Translated: CASSGTSDTGELFF. The full variable domain, with the rest looked up from reference TRBV18 and TRBJ2-2, is NAGVMQNPRHLVRRRGQEARLRCSPMKGHSHVYWYRQLPEEGLKFMVYLQKENIIDESGMPKERFSAEFPKEGPSILRIQQVVRGDSAAYFCASSGTSDTGELFFGEGSRLTVL.

V is TRBV6-1 and J is TRBJ1-1; D unclear. Germline loops: CDR1 MNHNS, CDR2 SASEGT. The CDR3 has 16 residues. Trimming left V 1 base short and J 4 bases short, with 16 bases between. CDR3 loop: CASSEDFGSGSTEAFF. For the CDR3, the DNA is TGTGCCAGCAGTGAAGATTTCGGATCGGGTAGCACTGAAGCTTTCTTT.

This clone was seen a few times. The V call is TRBV4-3, the J call TRBJ2-5; perhaps TRBD2 as D (7 bases). Trimming removed 4 bases at V and 1 base at J, with 16 bases between. Germline-derived CDR1 and CDR2 are LGHNA and YSLEER. The CDR3 is 16 amino acids. In DNA form, the CDR3 reads TGCGCCAGCAGCCCGGGGAGGGGGGGCCTCCAAGAGACCCAGTACTTC. This codes for CASSPGRGGLQETQYF.

Only a few counts were recorded for this clone. The rearrangement joins TRBV18 to TRBJ1-2, with 9 bases that match TRBD1. The CDR3 totals 15 residues. After removal of 2 bases from V and 3 bases from J, the junction contained 4 bases not matched to a gene. The germline V gene has CDR1 KGHSH and CDR2 LQKENI. The CDR3 spells CASSPRRTGDYGYTF. DNA for the CDR3: TGTGCCAGCTCACCAAGACGGACAGGGGACTATGGCTACACCTTC.

The rearrangement links TRBV19 to TRBJ2-1, with 7 bases identical to TRBD2. The CDR3 is 11 amino acids. Germline lookup yields CDR1 LNHDA and CDR2 SQIVND (reference sequence). Trimming at V came to 10 bases and at J to 10 bases, leaving 7 bases not matched to a gene. The CDR3 DNA follows: TGTGCCACCTCGGGGGGAGCAGAGCAGTTCTTC. As protein: CATSGGAEQFF.

V usage is TRBV19 and J usage is TRBJ2-2; TRBD2 agrees at 9 bases. Trimming cost V 6 bases and J 7 bases; bases outside gene matches: 6. The CDR3 totals 14 residues. The V gene's germline CDR1 is LNHDA and CDR2 SQIVND (reference sequence). CDR3 region: CASRGGGAFGELFF. The CDR3 nucleotides read TGTGCCAGTAGGGGCGGGGGGGCTTTCGGGGAGCTGTTTTTT.

The chain uses TRBV5-1 and TRBJ2-7; possible D gene TRBD2, 5 bases. The CDR3 contains 14 residues. Between the trimmed V and J ends, which lost 0 bases and 4 bases, there was a span of 11 bases. Germline lookup yields CDR1 SGHRS and CDR2 YFSETQ. CDR3 sequence reads: CASSLAPGFYEQYF. The DNA for the CDR3 is TGCGCCAGCAGCTTGGCCCCGGGATTTTACGAGCAGTACTTC. Full variable domain (missing parts from reference TRBV5-1 and TRBJ2-7): KAGVTQTPRYLIKTRGQQVTLSCSPISGHRSVSWYQQTPGQGLQFLFEYFSETQRNKGNFPGRFSGRQFSNSRSEMNVSTLELGDSALYLCASSLAPGFYEQYFGPGTRLTVT.

The chain employs TRBV2 and TRBJ2-6; possible D gene TRBD1, 5 bases. The CDR3 extends over 16 amino acids. The V end was cut by 2 bases, the J end by 4 bases, with 12 bases between. CDR1 SNHLY and CDR2 FYNNEI come from the germline V gene. CDR3 in DNA: TGTGCCAGCAGTGAATTCAGGGCGGCGGGGGCCAACGTCCTGACTTTC. This translates into CASSEFRAAGANVLTF.

On this clone itself: The junction departs from the called germline gene at one end, perhaps through a read error. The rearrangement uses TRBV7-9 and TRBJ1-3, with 7 nucleotides matching TRBD1. Germline V gene data show CDR1 as SEHNR and CDR2 as FQNEAQ (reference sequence). This CDR3 comprises 17 residues. The CDR3 DNA reads TGTTCCAGCAGCCCCAATAAGGGGGCGCGCGCTGGAAACACCATATATTTT. Its translation: CSSSPNKGARAGNTIYF.